These 8 T cell receptor beta chains came from one sample sequenced in a study of cytotoxic CD8 clonotypes in ibrutinib-treated CLL. TCRdb keeps only in-frame clones here, not all; method: immunoSEQ multiplex PCR. The repertoire holds about 130,000 clones, roughly 83% seen once, with about 13% in the top ten. The sequenced sample was PBMCs, obtained after 12 months of ibrutinib treatment. The receptors were sampled from a human donor with chronic lymphocytic leukemia.

The V and J genes are TRBV19 and TRBJ1-1; no firm D call. The V gene lost 6 bases and the J gene lost 0 bases, with 8 bases spanning the gap. CDR3 size: 13 residues. Per the germline V gene, CDR1 is LNHDA and CDR2 is SQIVND (reference sequence). The chain's CDR3 is CASSGSLNTEAFF. CDR3 bases: TGTGCCAGTAGCGGGAGCTTGAACACTGAAGCTTTCTTT.

The chain is built from TRBV11-2 and TRBJ1-1; TRBD1 aligns across 9 bases. Trimming removed 8 bases from V and 4 bases from J; junction bases left unmatched: 8. Germline loops: CDR1 SGHAT, CDR2 FQNNGV. There are 14 residues in the CDR3. In DNA form, the CDR3 reads TGTGCCAGCGGCAAAACAGGGGGCCCCACTGAAGCTTTCTTT. Protein sequence: CASGKTGGPTEAFF.

This chain links TRBV5-1 with TRBJ2-2; a possible D gene is TRBD2 (6 bases). This CDR3 has 15 amino acids. CDR1 is SGHRS, CDR2 YFSETQ, per germline. V was trimmed by 0 bases and J by 2 bases, leaving 8 bases between them. The chain's CDR3 is CASSLEGLNTGELFF. The CDR3 DNA sequence: TGCGCCAGCAGCTTGGAAGGACTAAACACCGGGGAGCTGTTTTTT.

The chain couples TRBV4-2 to TRBJ1-1; no reliable D call. The V end was cut by 0 bases, the J end by 1 base, with 9 bases between. CDR3 length: 15 amino acids. In germline, CDR1 is LGHNA, CDR2 YNFKEQ. DNA for the CDR3: TGTGCCAGCAGCCAAGATGCGGCAGCGAACACTGAAGCTTTCTTT. As protein: CASSQDAAANTEAFF.

V usage is TRBV5-4 and J usage is TRBJ2-5, with 13 bases matching TRBD2. The V gene end was trimmed by 4 bases and the J gene end by 4 bases; junction bases not matched to a gene: 7. CDR1 and CDR2 (germline): SGHNT, YYREEE (reference sequence). This CDR3 is 16 amino acids long. The CDR3 region has the DNA TGTGCCAGCAGCCCGGGACTAGCGGGAAGGGGAGAGACCCAGTACTTC. Its protein is CASSPGLAGRGETQYF.

This chain links TRBV11-1 with TRBJ2-6; the D is unclear. The CDR3 is 13 residues long. Germline V gives CDR1 SGHAT, CDR2 FQDESV (reference sequence). Trimming removed 3 bases at V and 1 base at J, with 1 base between. The CDR3, as DNA: TGTGCCAGCAGCTTGTCTGGGGCCAACGTCCTGACTTTC. It codes for CASSLSGANVLTF.

The V call is TRBV18, the J call TRBJ2-5; 12 nucleotides agree with TRBD1. Trimming took 5 bases from V and 5 from J; bases not matched to a gene: 6. Germline V gene data show CDR1 as KGHSH and CDR2 as LQKENI. The CDR3 has 15 residues. This CDR3 is CASSATGTGGETQYF. CDR3 nucleotide sequence: TGTGCCAGCTCAGCGACCGGGACAGGGGGCGAGACCCAGTACTTC.

The J gene is TRBJ2-3, the V gene TRBV4-1; perhaps TRBD1 as D (6 bases). Per germline, CDR1 MGHRA and CDR2 YSYEKL. CDR3 length: 16 residues. Deletions cut 0 bases from V and 5 bases from J, with 15 bases between. The chain's CDR3 is CASSQDEGDIQDTQYF. As DNA, the CDR3 is TGCGCCAGCAGCCAAGATGAGGGGGATATTCAAGATACGCAGTATTTT.